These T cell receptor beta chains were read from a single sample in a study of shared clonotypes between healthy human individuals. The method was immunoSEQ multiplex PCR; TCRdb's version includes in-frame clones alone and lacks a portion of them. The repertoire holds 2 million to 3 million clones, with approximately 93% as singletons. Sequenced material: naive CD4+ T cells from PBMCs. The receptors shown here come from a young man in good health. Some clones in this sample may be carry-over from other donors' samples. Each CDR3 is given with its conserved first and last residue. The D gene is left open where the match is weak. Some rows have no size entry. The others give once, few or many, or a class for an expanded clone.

DNA: TGCGCCAGCAGCCGCCCGGGAGCAACTAATGAAAAACTGTTTTTT
CDR3: CASSRPGATNEKLFF
size: NA
J: TRBJ1-4
V: TRBV4-1
D: NA

DNA: TGTGCCAGCTCGTCTCTGCAGGGGGCAGGTGAGCAGTTCTTC
CDR3: CASSSLQGAGEQFF
size: NA
J: TRBJ2-1
V: TRBV18
D: TRBD1

DNA: TGTGCCAGCAGTGTGACAGGCCTCCAAGAGACCCAGTACTTC
CDR3: CASSVTGLQETQYF
size: once
J: TRBJ2-5
V: TRBV2
D: NA

DNA: TGTGCCAGCCCAGGGCTGGTTGGAAACACCATATATTTT
CDR3: CASPGLVGNTIYF
size: NA
J: TRBJ1-3
V: TRBV18
D: NA

DNA: TGTGCCAGCAGCTTCAGGGGATCGTCCTACGAGCAGTACTTC
CDR3: CASSFRGSSYEQYF
size: NA
J: TRBJ2-7
V: TRBV7-9
D: NA

DNA: TGCAGCGTCCGACCCGGACAGCTGAACACTGAAGCTTTCTTT
CDR3: CSVRPGQLNTEAFF
size: NA
J: TRBJ1-1
V: TRBV29-1
D: NA

DNA: TGTGCCAGCAGCGTAGGGACAGGGAGCTCCTACGAGCAGTACTTC
CDR3: CASSVGTGSSYEQYF
size: NA
J: TRBJ2-7
V: TRBV7-3
D: TRBD1

DNA: TGCAGCCTGTTGTCGTTGCAAGAGACCCAGTACTTC
CDR3: CSLLSLQETQYF
size: NA
J: TRBJ2-5
V: TRBV29-1
D: NA

DNA: TGCGCCAGCAGCCAAGTCGCAGTTGGGGTGCGGGATACGCAGTATTTT
CDR3: CASSQVAVGVRDTQYF
size: NA
J: TRBJ2-3
V: TRBV4-1
D: NA

DNA: TGTGCCAGCAGCCTGGACTTATACAATGAGCAGTTCTTC
CDR3: CASSLDLYNEQFF
size: NA
J: TRBJ2-1
V: TRBV7-3
D: NA

DNA: TGTGCCAGCAGTTTAGGGGCCTTAGAGCAGTTCTTC
CDR3: CASSLGALEQFF
size: NA
J: TRBJ2-1
V: TRBV28
D: NA

DNA: TGCGCCAGCTCGACTATGGACCTCCGAGGGGAGCTGTTTTTT
CDR3: CASSTMDLRGELFF
size: NA
J: TRBJ2-2
V: TRBV5-1
D: NA

DNA: TGTGCCAGCACCTCTACTAGCGGGAGTAAGTATGAGCAGTTCTTC
CDR3: CASTSTSGSKYEQFF
size: once
J: TRBJ2-1
V: TRBV2
D: TRBD2

DNA: TGTGCCAGCAGCAAGGGACAAGGGAAAGGAAAAGAGCAGTACTTC
CDR3: CASSKGQGKGKEQYF
size: NA
J: TRBJ2-7
V: TRBV5-4
D: NA

DNA: TGTGCCAGCAGCTCAACCCCCGACAGGGTTAATGAGCAGTTCTTC
CDR3: CASSSTPDRVNEQFF
size: NA
J: TRBJ2-1
V: TRBV2
D: TRBD1

DNA: TGTGCCAGCTCACCCCGCCGGGCGTCCGAGCAGTACTTC
CDR3: CASSPRRASEQYF
size: NA
J: TRBJ2-7
V: TRBV18
D: NA

DNA: TGTGCCAGCAGCTTAGATGGGGGAACCTACGAGCAGTACTTC
CDR3: CASSLDGGTYEQYF
size: NA
J: TRBJ2-7
V: TRBV11-3
D: NA

DNA: TGTGCCAGCAGCCCGGAGGGTAGCCCCAGGTCCGGGGAGCTGTTTTTT
CDR3: CASSPEGSPRSGELFF
size: NA
J: TRBJ2-2
V: TRBV5-4
D: NA

DNA: TGTGCCAGCAGCACGGGACTAGCGGGAGGAGAGCAGTTCTTC
CDR3: CASSTGLAGGEQFF
size: NA
J: TRBJ2-1
V: TRBV5-5
D: TRBD2

DNA: TGTGCCAGCAGTCAAATGAGGTCCTTCCAGCAGTACTTC
CDR3: CASSQMRSFQQYF
size: NA
J: TRBJ2-7
V: TRBV27
D: NA

DNA: TGCGCCAGCAGCCAAGGTAGTGGGGAGACCCAGTACTTC
CDR3: CASSQGSGETQYF
size: NA
J: TRBJ2-5
V: TRBV4-3
D: NA

DNA: TGTGCCAGCAGTAATCCCGCAGGCGGCACAGATACGCAGTATTTT
CDR3: CASSNPAGGTDTQYF
size: NA
J: TRBJ2-3
V: TRBV5-4
D: NA

DNA: TGTGCCAGCAAACTCTCTAGCGGCTCCTACGAGCAGTACTTC
CDR3: CASKLSSGSYEQYF
size: NA
J: TRBJ2-7
V: TRBV11-1
D: TRBD2

DNA: TGCAGCGTTGTCGAAGGGGCCTACGAGCAGTACTTC
CDR3: CSVVEGAYEQYF
size: NA
J: TRBJ2-7
V: TRBV29-1
D: NA

DNA: TGTGCCAGCAGCAGAGGACGGCGCCCTTCAGGCAATCAGCCCCAGCATTTT
CDR3: CASSRGRRPSGNQPQHF
size: once
J: TRBJ1-5
V: TRBV13
D: NA

DNA: TGTGCCAGCAAGAGGGGTAGCCACGAGCAGTACTTC
CDR3: CASKRGSHEQYF
size: NA
J: TRBJ2-7
V: TRBV2
D: NA

DNA: TGCGCCAGCAGCTTCTCTAGGGGCTCTGGAAACACCATATATTTT
CDR3: CASSFSRGSGNTIYF
size: once
J: TRBJ1-3
V: TRBV5-1
D: NA

DNA: TGTGCCAGCACCGGAAGGATTCTCGGCTATGGCTACACCTTC
CDR3: CASTGRILGYGYTF
size: NA
J: TRBJ1-2
V: TRBV2
D: NA

DNA: TGCGCCAGCGGCCATGAAGGGACTGATTACGAGCAGTACTTC
CDR3: CASGHEGTDYEQYF
size: NA
J: TRBJ2-7
V: TRBV5-1
D: NA

DNA: TGTGCCAGCAGCCTCCCGCTTACCTCTGGAAACACCATATATTTT
CDR3: CASSLPLTSGNTIYF
size: NA
J: TRBJ1-3
V: TRBV7-9
D: NA

DNA: TGCGCCAGCAGCCAACCCAGAAACGGCTCACCCCTCCACTTT
CDR3: CASSQPRNGSPLHF
size: NA
J: TRBJ1-6
V: TRBV4-1
D: NA

DNA: TGCGCCAGCAGCCCATTTCCCCGCGGACTTAATGAGCAGTTCTTC
CDR3: CASSPFPRGLNEQFF
size: NA
J: TRBJ2-1
V: TRBV4-3
D: NA

DNA: TGTGCCAGCAGCGTGGAGACCCTTCGTAGAAATGAGCAGTTCTTC
CDR3: CASSVETLRRNEQFF
size: NA
J: TRBJ2-1
V: TRBV9
D: NA

DNA: TGCAGCCTTGATGGGGGGCTCACCGGGGAGCTGTTTTTT
CDR3: CSLDGGLTGELFF
size: NA
J: TRBJ2-2
V: TRBV29-1
D: NA

DNA: TGTGCCAGCAGCTTAATTCGTCCAGACCCCTCTGGAAACACCATATATTTT
CDR3: CASSLIRPDPSGNTIYF
size: NA
J: TRBJ1-3
V: TRBV7-6
D: NA

DNA: TGCGCCAGCAGCGAATCAGGGACAGGCTCCTACGAGCAGTACTTC
CDR3: CASSESGTGSYEQYF
size: NA
J: TRBJ2-7
V: TRBV4-1
D: TRBD1